This T cell receptor (beta chain) was captured in a study of identical twins. Study-wide results and caveats: Invariant populations such as MAIT and iNKT cells could partly muddle zero-insertion analyses. Sequences that were out-of-frame, alpha and twin-shared displayed an excess of low generation probability.

V shed 5 bases and J shed 3 bases, with 19 bases lying between them. Germline lookup yields CDR1 SGHVS and CDR2 FQNEAQ. The CDR3 runs 17 residues. A remark on this clonotype: The antigen remains undetermined.

TCRdb reprocessed the 5' RACE reads via MiXCR and lists one record per CDR3 protein. The sample contains around 340,000 distinct CDR3 sequences, 9% to 15% of which appear only once. These same records also appear under a second study, on yellow fever vaccine responses in identical twins. From that second work: Reportedly, twins' vaccine T cell responses looked partly convergent and partly personalized.

The sequencing sample was made of CD8+ T cells sorted from blood. The clonotype was recovered from a woman aged 18-29 years in good health. The chain has TRBV7-8 and TRBJ2-2, with D tentatively TRBD1 or TRBD2 (5 bases each). The CDR3 is CASSISKTGRYTGELFF. DNA of the CDR3: TGTGCCAGCAGCATCTCTAAGACGGGACGATACACCGGGGAGCTGTTTTTT.